One sample yielded the 11 T cell receptor beta chains listed below, sequenced in a study of cytomegalovirus exposure and HLA in healthy donors. The PCR made use of 60 Vbeta and 13 Jbeta primers. Repertoires were generated with immunoSEQ multiplex PCR, while TCRdb's copy carries only in-frame clones and drops some. Among about 82,000 clones listed, around four fifths were seen once. Material for sequencing was PBMCs. Receptor source: a woman in her forties or fifties in good health and CMV-seropositive.

A few counts support this clone. The rearrangement links TRBV30 to TRBJ1-5; D might be TRBD1 (6 bases). Trimming left V 5 bases short and J 6 bases short, with 20 bases between. Germline V gene data show CDR1 as GTSNPN and CDR2 as SVGIG (reference sequence). The length of the CDR3 is 15 residues. CDR3 protein: CAWGEGGHDAQPQHF. The CDR3 bases are TGTGCCTGGGGGGAGGGGGGACATGACGCTCAGCCCCAGCATTTT.

The chain is built from TRBV5-8 and TRBJ1-2; TRBD1 aligns across 9 bases. J gave up 5 bases and V 4 bases, and 9 bases lay outside the gene matches. This CDR3 contains 15 residues. Germline V gene sequence: CDR1 SGHTS, CDR2 YDEGEE. CDR3 DNA sequence: TGTGCCAGCAGCAGGGGACAGGGCGGGGATTATGGCTACACCTTC. Residues: CASSRGQGGDYGYTF.

This chain joins TRBV7-2 and TRBJ2-3, with 7 bases aligning to TRBD2. Germline-derived CDR1 and CDR2 are SGHTA and FQGNSA. Trimming at V came to 0 bases and at J to 2 bases, leaving 5 bases not matched to a gene. The CDR3 totals 16 residues. The CDR3 sequence: CASSLAPGLITDTQYF. The CDR3 region has the DNA TGTGCCAGCAGCTTAGCGCCGGGACTAATCACAGATACGCAGTATTTT.

The rearrangement uses TRBV5-1 and TRBJ1-2, with a possible D match to TRBD1 (5 bases). Germline CDR1 SGHRS, CDR2 YFSETQ. The V gene lost 2 bases and the J gene lost 11 bases, with 13 bases spanning the gap. CDR3 length: 12 residues. Here the CDR3 DNA reads TGCGCCAGCAGCTTAGACAGCCCTGGGTACACCTTC. Protein sequence: CASSLDSPGYTF.

J is TRBJ2-3 and V is TRBV29-1, with a weak D call TRBD1 (5 bases). The length of the CDR3 is 11 residues. The germline V gene has CDR1 SQVTM and CDR2 ANQGSEA. Trimming took off 4 bases at V and 10 bases at J, with 12 bases between the two ends. The CDR3 reads CSVAAGLAQYF. The CDR3 DNA is TGCAGCGTTGCGGCAGGGTTAGCGCAGTATTTT.

The chain recombines TRBV6-5 with TRBJ2-2; 7 nucleotides agree with TRBD1. J gave up 5 bases and V 0 bases, and 3 bases lay outside the gene matches. CDR1 is MNHEY and CDR2 is SVGAGI in the germline V gene. The CDR3 sequence is 15 residues long. The CDR3 DNA reads TGTGCCAGCAGTTACTCGGGACAGTTGACCGGGGAGCTGTTTTTT. Protein product: CASSYSGQLTGELFF.

The gene calls are TRBV7-8 and TRBJ1-1, with D perhaps TRBD1 (5 bases). Trimming removed 2 bases at V and 5 bases at J, with 18 bases between. CDR3 length: 16 amino acids. CDR1 is SGHVS and CDR2 is FQNEAQ in the germline V gene. This CDR3 is CASSLQGSSQGTEAFF. The DNA for the CDR3 is TGTGCCAGCAGCTTACAGGGATCTTCCCAAGGGACTGAAGCTTTCTTT.

The V gene is TRBV5-6, the J gene TRBJ1-2; 7 bases align to TRBD1. Germline V gene lookup returns CDR1 SGHDT and CDR2 YYEEEE. V was clipped by 1 base and J by 4 bases; unmatched bases: 1. The CDR3 length is 13 residues. The CDR3 DNA reads TGTGCCAGCAGCTTGAACAGGGGCTATGGCTACACCTTC. Translation: CASSLNRGYGYTF.

The chain carries TRBV19 and TRBJ1-1, with TRBD1 matching 7 bases. CDR3 length equals 14 residues. V was pared by 3 bases and J by 3 bases, with 4 bases of the junction left unmatched. The germline CDR1 and CDR2 sequences are LNHDA and SQIVND (reference sequence). The CDR3 here is CASSISTGYTEAFF. The DNA of the CDR3 is TGTGCCAGTAGTATCTCGACAGGGTACACTGAAGCTTTCTTT.

The CDR3 is CASSATLEQYF. DNA for the CDR3: TGTGCCAGCAGTGCCACTCTCGAGCAGTACTTC. The chain carries TRBV6-1 and TRBJ2-7; D remains ambiguous. Trimming stripped 4 bases from V and 6 bases from J, with 7 bases between. CDR3 size: 11 residues. Germline V lookup: CDR1 MNHNS, CDR2 SASEGT.

The rearrangement uses TRBV29-1 and TRBJ2-2; 12 bases match TRBD2. The ends lost 1 base at V and 4 bases at J; junction bases unmatched: 7. Germline lookup yields CDR1 SQVTM and CDR2 ANQGSEA. The CDR3 is 17 amino acids. Written as DNA, the CDR3 is TGCAGCGTTGAAGCCCGACTAGCGGGAGTTTCCACCGGGGAGCTGTTTTTT. Its translation: CSVEARLAGVSTGELFF.